The T cell receptor (beta chain) under discussion was sequenced for a study of OX40 agonist ivuxolimab in advanced cancers. Measured with immunoSEQ multiplex PCR; TCRdb has only the in-frame clones, and not every one. The repertoire consists of about 79,000 clones, with about nine tenths occurring once and the leading ten covering around 4.1%. V trimming: 5 bases; J trimming: 4 bases; junction bases outside the gene matches: 2. Looked up from germline, CDR1 is SNHLY and CDR2 is FYNNEI. The CDR3 is 12 amino acids. The chain joins TRBV2 to TRBJ2-7; 7 bases match TRBD2. This TCR was recovered from an adult with an advanced solid tumor such as melanoma, head and neck, liver or kidney cancer. The source was CD4+ or CD8+ T cells sorted from blood, collected in a trial of the OX40 agonist ivuxolimab. In DNA, the CDR3 is TGTGCCAGCAGTAGACTAGCTTACGAGCAGTACTTC. Amino acids: CASSRLAYEQYF.